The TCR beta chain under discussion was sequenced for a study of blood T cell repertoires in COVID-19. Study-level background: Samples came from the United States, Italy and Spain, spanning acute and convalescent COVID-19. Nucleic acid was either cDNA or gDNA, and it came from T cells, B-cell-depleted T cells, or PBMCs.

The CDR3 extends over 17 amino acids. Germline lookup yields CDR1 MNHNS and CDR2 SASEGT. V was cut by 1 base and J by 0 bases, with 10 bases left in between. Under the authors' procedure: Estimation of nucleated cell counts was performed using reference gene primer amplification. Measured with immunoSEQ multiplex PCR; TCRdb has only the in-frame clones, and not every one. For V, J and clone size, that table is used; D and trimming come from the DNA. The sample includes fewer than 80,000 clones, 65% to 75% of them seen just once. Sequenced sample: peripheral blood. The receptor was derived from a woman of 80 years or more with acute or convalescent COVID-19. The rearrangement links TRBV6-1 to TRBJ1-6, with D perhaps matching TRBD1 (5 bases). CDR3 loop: CASSEGAGGSYNSPLHF. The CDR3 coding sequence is TGTGCCAGCAGTGAAGGGGCGGGGGGCTCCTATAATTCACCCCTCCACTTT.